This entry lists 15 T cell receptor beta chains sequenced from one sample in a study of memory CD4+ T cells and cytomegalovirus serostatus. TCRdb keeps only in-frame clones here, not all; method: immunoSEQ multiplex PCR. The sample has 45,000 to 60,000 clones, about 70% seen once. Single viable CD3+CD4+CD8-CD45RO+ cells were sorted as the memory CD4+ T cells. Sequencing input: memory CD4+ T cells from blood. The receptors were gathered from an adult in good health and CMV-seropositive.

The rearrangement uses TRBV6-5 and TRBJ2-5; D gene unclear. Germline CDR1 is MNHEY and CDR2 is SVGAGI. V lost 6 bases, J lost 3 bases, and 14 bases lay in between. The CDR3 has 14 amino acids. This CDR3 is CASSRLGGEETQYF. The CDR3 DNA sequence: TGTGCCAGCAGCCGCCTCGGTGGAGAAGAGACCCAGTACTTC.

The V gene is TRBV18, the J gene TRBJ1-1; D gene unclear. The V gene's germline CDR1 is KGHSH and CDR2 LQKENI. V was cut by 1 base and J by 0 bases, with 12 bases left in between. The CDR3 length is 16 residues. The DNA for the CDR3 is TGTGCCAGCTCACCACAGGAGGGTTTCATGAACACTGAAGCTTTCTTT. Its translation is CASSPQEGFMNTEAFF.

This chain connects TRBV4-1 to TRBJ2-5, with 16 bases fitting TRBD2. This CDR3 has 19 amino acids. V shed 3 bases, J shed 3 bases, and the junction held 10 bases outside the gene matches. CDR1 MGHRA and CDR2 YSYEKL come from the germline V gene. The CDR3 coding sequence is TGCGCCAGCAGCCATCCGGGACTAGCGGGGGGGCCGGGAAAAGAGACCCAGTACTTC. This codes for CASSHPGLAGGPGKETQYF.

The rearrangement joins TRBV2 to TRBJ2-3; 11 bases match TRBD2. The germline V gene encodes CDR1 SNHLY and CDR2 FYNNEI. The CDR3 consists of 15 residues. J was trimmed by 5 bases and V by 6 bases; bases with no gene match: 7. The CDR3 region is CASRVSGGAKDTQYF. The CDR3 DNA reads TGTGCCAGCAGAGTTAGCGGGGGGGCGAAAGATACGCAGTATTTT.

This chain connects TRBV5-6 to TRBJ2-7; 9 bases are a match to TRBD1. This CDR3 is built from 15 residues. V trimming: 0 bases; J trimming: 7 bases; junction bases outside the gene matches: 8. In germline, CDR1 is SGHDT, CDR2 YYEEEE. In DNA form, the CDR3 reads TGTGCCAGCAGCTTGGGATGGACAGGGGTGCGAGAGCAGTACTTC. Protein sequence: CASSLGWTGVREQYF.

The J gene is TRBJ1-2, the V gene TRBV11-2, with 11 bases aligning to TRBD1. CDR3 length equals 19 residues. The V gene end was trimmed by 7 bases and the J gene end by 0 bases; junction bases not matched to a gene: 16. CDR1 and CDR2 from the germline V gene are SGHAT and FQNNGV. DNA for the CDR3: TGTGCCAGCATCTTCCGCCGGGACAGGGGGGAGTTAGCTAACTATGGCTACACCTTC. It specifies CASIFRRDRGELANYGYTF.

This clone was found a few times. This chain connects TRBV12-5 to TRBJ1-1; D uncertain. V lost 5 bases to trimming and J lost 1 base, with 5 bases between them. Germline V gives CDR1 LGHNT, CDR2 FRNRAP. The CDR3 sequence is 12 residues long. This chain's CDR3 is CASGNQNTEAFF. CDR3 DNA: TGTGCTAGTGGTAACCAGAACACTGAAGCTTTCTTT.

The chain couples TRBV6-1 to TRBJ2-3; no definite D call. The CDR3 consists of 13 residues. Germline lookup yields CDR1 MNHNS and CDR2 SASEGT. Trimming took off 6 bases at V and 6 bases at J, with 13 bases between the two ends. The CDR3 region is CASSRQDPDTQYF. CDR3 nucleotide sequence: TGTGCCAGCAGCCGCCAGGACCCCGATACGCAGTATTTT.

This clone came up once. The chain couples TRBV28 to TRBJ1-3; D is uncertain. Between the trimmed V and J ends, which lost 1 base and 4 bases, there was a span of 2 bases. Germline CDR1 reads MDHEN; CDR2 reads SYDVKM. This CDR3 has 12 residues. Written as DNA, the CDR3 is TGTGCCAGCAGTTTATTGGGAAACACCATATATTTT. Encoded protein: CASSLLGNTIYF. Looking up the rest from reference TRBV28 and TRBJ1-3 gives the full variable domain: DVKVTQSSRYLVKRTGEKVFLECVQDMDHENMFWYRQDPGLGLRLIYFSYDVKMKEKGDIPEGYSVSREKKERFSLILESASTNQTSMYLCASSLLGNTIYFGEGSWLTVV.

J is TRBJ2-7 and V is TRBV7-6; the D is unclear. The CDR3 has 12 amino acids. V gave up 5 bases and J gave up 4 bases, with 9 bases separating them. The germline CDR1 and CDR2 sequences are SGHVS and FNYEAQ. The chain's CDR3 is CASSVNGYEQYF. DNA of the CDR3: TGTGCCAGCAGCGTTAACGGATACGAGCAGTACTTC. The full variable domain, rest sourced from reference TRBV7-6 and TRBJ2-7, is GAGVSQSPRYKVTKRGQDVALRCDPISGHVSLYWYRQALGQGPEFLTYFNYEAQQDKSGLPNDRFSAERPEGSISTLTIQRTEQRDSAMYRCASSVNGYEQYFGPGTRLTVT.

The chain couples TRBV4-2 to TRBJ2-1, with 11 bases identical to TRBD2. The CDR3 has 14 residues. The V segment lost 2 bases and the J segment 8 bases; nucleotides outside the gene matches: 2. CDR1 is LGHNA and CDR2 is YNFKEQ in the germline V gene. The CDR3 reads CASSQTSGGDEQFF. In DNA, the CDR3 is TGTGCCAGCAGCCAAACTAGCGGGGGCGATGAGCAGTTCTTC.

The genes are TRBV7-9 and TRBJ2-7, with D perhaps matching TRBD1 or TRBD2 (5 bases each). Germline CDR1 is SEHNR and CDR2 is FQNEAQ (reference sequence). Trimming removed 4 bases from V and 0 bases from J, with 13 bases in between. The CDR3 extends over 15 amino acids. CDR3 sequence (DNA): TGTGCCAGCAGCTCTTGGGACCGCGGCTCCTACGAGCAGTACTTC. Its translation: CASSSWDRGSYEQYF.

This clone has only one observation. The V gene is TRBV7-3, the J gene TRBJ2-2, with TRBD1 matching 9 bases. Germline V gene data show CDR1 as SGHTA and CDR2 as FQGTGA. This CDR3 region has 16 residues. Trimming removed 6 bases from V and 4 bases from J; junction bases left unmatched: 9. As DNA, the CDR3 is TGTGCCAGCAGTTCTGGGGGACAGGGTATCACCGGGGAGCTGTTTTTT. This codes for CASSSGGQGITGELFF.

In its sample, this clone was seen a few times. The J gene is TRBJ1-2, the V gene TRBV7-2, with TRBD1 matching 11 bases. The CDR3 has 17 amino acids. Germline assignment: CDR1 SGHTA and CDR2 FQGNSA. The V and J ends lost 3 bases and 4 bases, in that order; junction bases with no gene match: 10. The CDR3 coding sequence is TGTGCCAGCAGCTTGCGGACAGGGGGCGAGTTATCCTATGGCTACACCTTC. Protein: CASSLRTGGELSYGYTF.

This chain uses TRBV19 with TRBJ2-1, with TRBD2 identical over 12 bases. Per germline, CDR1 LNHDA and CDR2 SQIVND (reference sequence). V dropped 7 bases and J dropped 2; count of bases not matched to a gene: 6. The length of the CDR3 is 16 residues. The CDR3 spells CASTSGGAEAYNEQFF. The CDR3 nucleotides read TGTGCCAGTACTAGCGGGGGGGCCGAAGCCTACAATGAGCAGTTCTTC.